The rows below give T cell receptor beta chains drawn from one sample of a study of early stage breast cancer tumors. Assay: immunoSEQ multiplex PCR; the TCRdb copy retains only in-frame clones and omits some. The data contain tens of thousands of clones, about 73% of them singletons. The sample was blood. The source of these receptors is a person in their fifties with breast cancer. Both conserved end residues are part of each CDR3. The D gene is left open where the match is weak. Expanded clones get a size class; other rows say once, few or many, or leave the size out.

clone_size j_call d_call v_call cdr3_aa cdr3_nt
once TRBJ2-2 NA TRBV10-1 CASSESLAPSRGELFF TGCGCCAGCAGTGAGTCACTAGCCCCGTCGAGGGGGGAGCTGTTTTTT
once TRBJ2-2 NA TRBV11-2 CASSYRRAAGNTGELFF TGTGCCAGCAGCTATAGGCGGGCGGCGGGGAACACCGGGGAGCTGTTTTTT
NA TRBJ2-1 TRBD2 TRBV4-2 CASSRGLAGSALYNEQFF TGTGCCAGCAGCCGAGGACTAGCGGGAAGTGCCCTTTACAATGAGCAGTTCTTC
NA TRBJ1-1 TRBD1 TRBV6-1 CAITLQGAYTEAFF TGTGCCATCACCTTACAGGGGGCATACACTGAAGCTTTCTTT
NA TRBJ2-7 NA TRBV5-1 CASSSGEGWDEQYF TGCGCCAGCAGCTCGGGAGAGGGTTGGGACGAGCAGTACTTC
NA TRBJ1-2 NA TRBV5-6 CASSYMGLRGYTF TGTGCCAGCAGTTATATGGGACTACGTGGCTACACCTTC
NA TRBJ2-5 NA TRBV11-2 CASSLAPRLVREETQYF TGTGCCAGCAGCTTAGCCCCAAGGCTAGTGAGGGAAGAGACCCAGTACTTC
few TRBJ1-1 NA TRBV6-6 CASSFGDTEAFF TGTGCCAGCAGCTTCGGGGACACTGAAGCTTTCTTT
NA TRBJ2-5 TRBD1 TRBV18 CASSRRSGGPKETQYF TGTGCCAGCTCACGACGCTCAGGGGGCCCCAAAGAGACCCAGTACTTC
NA TRBJ1-4 NA TRBV4-1 CASSQGGGSNEKLFF TGCGCCAGCAGCCAAGGGGGGGGATCTAATGAAAAACTGTTTTTT
NA TRBJ1-2 TRBD1 TRBV2 CASSESAGGYKGYTF TGTGCCAGCAGTGAATCGGCAGGGGGCTATAAGGGCTACACCTTC
NA TRBJ1-4 NA TRBV4-1 CASSPRQAWPRANEKLFF TGCGCCAGCAGCCCCAGACAGGCCTGGCCGCGGGCTAATGAAAAACTGTTTTTT
NA TRBJ2-1 TRBD2 TRBV7-9 CASIQSGSSYNEQFF TGTGCCAGCATCCAAAGCGGGAGCTCCTACAATGAGCAGTTCTTC
NA TRBJ1-4 NA TRBV2 CASSEAGEKLFF TGTGCCAGCAGTGAAGCGGGCGAAAAACTGTTTTTT
NA TRBJ2-3 TRBD2 TRBV2 CASSLGLAGGPTDTQYF TGTGCCAGCAGTCTCGGACTAGCGGGGGGCCCTACAGATACGCAGTATTTT
NA TRBJ2-4 NA TRBV10-1 CASSESLAGIQYF TGCGCCAGCAGTGAGTCGCTGGCGGGCATTCAGTACTTC
NA TRBJ2-7 TRBD1 TRBV5-1 CASSLGTGEGEQYF TGCGCCAGCAGCTTGGGGACAGGGGAGGGCGAGCAGTACTTC